These 24 T cell receptor beta chains were sequenced from one sample in a study of identical twins. MiXCR, applied by TCRdb to the 5' RACE reads, yields one record per CDR3 protein. The data hold 1,800,000 or so distinct CDR3 sequences, with 32% observed a single time. Sequencing used cord blood. The receptors were sampled from a newborn girl in good health.

This chain links TRBV20-1 with TRBJ2-7; D is perhaps TRBD2 (5 bases). Trimming took 3 bases from V and 3 from J, leaving 15 bases between them. Germline V CDR1 and CDR2: DFQATT, SNEGSKA (reference sequence). The CDR3 totals 14 residues. The CDR3, as DNA: TGCAGTGCTAGTTACGGGCTAGCCCACTACGAGCAGTACTTC. Translation: CSASYGLAHYEQYF.

Points on this clonotype: Just one base apart from a much larger clone, this may be a read error. This sequence joins TRBV6-6 and TRBJ1-2; unclear D gene. The length of the CDR3 is 10 residues. CDR1 MNHNY and CDR2 SVGAGI come from the germline V gene (reference sequence). CDR3 sequence reads: CAGSYYGYTF. CDR3 nucleotides: TGTGCCGGCAGTTACTATGGCTACACCTTC.

There are many counts of this clonotype. V usage is TRBV3-1 and J usage is TRBJ1-2; 9 bases agree with TRBD1. With 1 base clipped from V and 1 base from J, the junction kept 10 bases outside the gene matches. The CDR3 contains 18 residues. Germline CDR1 LGHDT, CDR2 YNNKEL (reference sequence). The CDR3 loop is CASSQVNRGRALNYGYTF. The CDR3 nucleotides are TGTGCCAGCAGCCAAGTTAACAGGGGGCGAGCTCTTAACTATGGCTACACCTTC.

In this sample, this clonotype turned up many times. The CDR3 loop is CASSFTPRDSYEQYF. The CDR3 DNA reads as TGTGCCAGCAGCTTCACCCCCCGGGACAGTTACGAGCAGTACTTC. The chain uses TRBV11-2 and TRBJ2-7, with TRBD1 identical over 7 bases. CDR3 length: 15 amino acids. Germline V lookup: CDR1 SGHAT, CDR2 FQNNGV. The V segment lost 3 bases and the J segment 4 bases; nucleotides outside the gene matches: 9.

The rearrangement uses TRBV28 and TRBJ2-5; D uncertain. Germline CDR1 and CDR2: MDHEN and SYDVKM. V lost 3 bases, J lost 5 bases, and 13 bases lay in between. This CDR3 spans 14 amino acids. The CDR3 is CASSLGAVRETQYF. DNA of the CDR3: TGTGCCAGCAGTTTGGGCGCGGTCCGCGAGACCCAGTACTTC.

The chain joins TRBV7-2 to TRBJ1-3, with D uncertain. Germline CDR1 is SGHTA and CDR2 is FQGNSA. V lost 5 bases and J lost 3, with 17 bases in between. This CDR3 has 16 amino acids. The CDR3 region is CASSTNSLGLGNTIYF. The CDR3 nucleotides are TGTGCCAGCAGCACAAACTCCTTAGGCCTTGGAAACACCATATATTTT.

The chain combines TRBV3-1 with TRBJ2-5, with 7 bases fitting TRBD1. V lost 2 bases and J lost 5; bases outside the gene matches: 5. This CDR3 is 14 amino acids long. The V gene's germline CDR1 is LGHDT and CDR2 YNNKEL (reference sequence). The CDR3 region is CASSQYDRVETQYF. CDR3 coding DNA: TGTGCCAGCAGCCAATATGACAGGGTGGAGACCCAGTACTTC.

The rearrangement joins TRBV12-3 or TRBV12-4 to TRBJ2-1; the match to TRBD2 covers 16 bases. Losses at the gene ends were 4 bases for V and 7 bases for J; bases not matched to a gene: 16. The CDR3 is made up of 20 amino acids. Written as DNA, the CDR3 is TGTGCCAGCAGTTCATTCACGGGACTAGCGGGAGGGCCTGGGATGAATGAGCAGTTCTTC. Residues: CASSSFTGLAGGPGMNEQFF.

The V gene is TRBV3-1, the J gene TRBJ1-6, with TRBD1 identical over 10 bases. The CDR3 is 18 amino acids. V was pared by 3 bases and J by 3 bases, with 8 bases of the junction left unmatched. In germline, CDR1 is LGHDT, CDR2 YNNKEL (reference sequence). The CDR3 DNA sequence: TGTGCCAGCAGCCACTCATCGACAGGGGGCAACTATAATTCACCCCTCCACTTT. This sequence encodes CASSHSSTGGNYNSPLHF.

The V and J genes are TRBV11-2 and TRBJ2-1; 7 bases are a match to TRBD2. The CDR3 sequence is 14 residues long. V lost 8 bases to trimming and J lost 13 bases; unmatched junction nucleotides: 17. Germline-derived CDR1 and CDR2 are SGHAT and FQNNGV. The DNA for the CDR3 is TGTGCCAGCTCGCGGACTAGTTCCCAAGAGACCCAGTTCTTC. Encoded protein: CASSRTSSQETQFF.

This clonotype was picked up a small number of times. This chain links TRBV7-2 with TRBJ1-1, with 7 bases that match TRBD1. Germline CDR1 reads SGHTA; CDR2 reads FQGNSA. V shed 5 bases, J shed 4 bases, and the junction held 7 bases outside the gene matches. The CDR3 spans 14 residues. CDR3 DNA sequence: TGTGCCAGCAGCGTACAGGGGTGGGTCACTGAAGCTTTCTTT. Translating it yields CASSVQGWVTEAFF. Full variable domain (remainder filled in from reference TRBV7-2 and TRBJ1-1): GAGVSQSPSNKVTEKGKDVELRCDPISGHTALYWYRQSLGQGLEFLIYFQGNSAPDKSGLPSDRFSAERTGGSVSTLTIQRTQQEDSAVYLCASSVQGWVTEAFFGQGTRLTVV.

This clonotype was detected a few times. The chain links TRBV7-9 to TRBJ1-2; 10 nucleotides line up with TRBD1. V gave up 5 bases and J gave up 0 bases; unmatched junction bases: 3. This CDR3 has 15 amino acids. Germline V gene lookup returns CDR1 SEHNR and CDR2 FQNEAQ (reference sequence). The CDR3 coding sequence is TGTGCCAGCAGCGGAGGACAGGGGGCTAACTATGGCTACACCTTC. Amino acid sequence: CASSGGQGANYGYTF.

A remark on this clonotype: One junction end disagrees with the germline gene, perhaps due to a read error. The V gene is TRBV20-1, the J gene TRBJ1-4; D not resolved. Germline CDR1 and CDR2: DFQATT and SNEGSKA (reference sequence). The CDR3 runs 14 residues. The CDR3 coding sequence is TGCAGTGCTAGCATCCGGGGAACTAATGAAAAACTGTCTTTT. Translation gives CSASIRGTNEKLSF.

This clonotype was counted between two and nine times. CDR3 amino acids: CASSQGQPTEKLFF. In DNA form, the CDR3 reads TGTGCCAGCAGCCAGGGACAGCCGACCGAAAAACTGTTTTTT. V and J are TRBV11-2 and TRBJ1-4, with TRBD1 identical over 7 bases. CDR1 and CDR2 from the germline V gene are SGHAT and FQNNGV. The V segment lost 5 bases and the J segment 8 bases; nucleotides outside the gene matches: 8. The CDR3 consists of 14 residues.

This clonotype was seen ten or more times. The chain uses TRBV5-1 and TRBJ2-7; D remains unclear. Trimming took off 1 base at V and 0 bases at J, with 11 bases between the two ends. This CDR3 is 15 amino acids long. CDR1 and CDR2 (germline): SGHRS, YFSETQ. The DNA for the CDR3 is TGCGCCAGCAGCTTGCTGGGCTCATACTCCTACGAGCAGTACTTC. Translating gives CASSLLGSYSYEQYF. The full variable domain, rest sourced from reference TRBV5-1 and TRBJ2-7, is KAGVTQTPRYLIKTRGQQVTLSCSPISGHRSVSWYQQTPGQGLQFLFEYFSETQRNKGNFPGRFSGRQFSNSRSEMNVSTLELGDSALYLCASSLLGSYSYEQYFGPGTRLTVT.

The V call is TRBV6-2 or TRBV6-3, the J call TRBJ2-4; D not certain. The CDR3 sequence is 14 residues long. Between the trimmed V and J ends, which lost 4 bases and 0 bases, there was a span of 7 bases. Germline V gives CDR1 MNHEY, CDR2 SVGEGT. The CDR3 sequence is CASSWVIAKNIQYF. For the CDR3, the DNA is TGTGCCAGCAGTTGGGTCATAGCCAAAAACATTCAGTACTTC.

This clonotype has only a few counts. This CDR3 reads CASSRPLAGGYNEQFF. In DNA form, the CDR3 reads TGCGCCAGCAGCCGACCCCTAGCGGGAGGGTACAATGAGCAGTTCTTC. V gene TRBV4-1 combines with J gene TRBJ2-1; 12 bases align to TRBD2. CDR3 length: 16 amino acids. Germline V gene lookup returns CDR1 MGHRA and CDR2 YSYEKL. V lost 4 bases and J lost 4; bases outside the gene matches: 5.

This clonotype was detected a few times. The chain uses TRBV5-1 and TRBJ1-2, with D possibly TRBD1 on 6 matching bases. Trimming left V 3 bases short and J 8 bases short, with 23 bases between. There are 16 residues in the CDR3. CDR1 and CDR2 (germline): SGHRS, YFSETQ. CDR3 DNA sequence: TGCGCCAGCAGCTATTACGAACAGGGCGGGGTATCCGGCTACACCTTC. Its translation is CASSYYEQGGVSGYTF.

This clonotype appeared a few times. V gene TRBV9 combines with J gene TRBJ2-4, with a weak D call TRBD2 (6 bases). Gene TRBJ2-7 matches the end of the DNA better, so the J call may be wrong. The germline V gene has CDR1 SGDLS and CDR2 YYNGEE. The length of the CDR3 is 12 residues. The CDR3 loop reads CASSGLVNEQYF. CDR3 bases: TGTGCCAGCAGCGGACTAGTAAACGAGCAGTACTTC.

The rearrangement uses TRBV20-1 and TRBJ1-1; D perhaps matches TRBD1 (5 bases). The CDR3 is made up of 14 amino acids. Germline V CDR1 and CDR2: DFQATT, SNEGSKA (reference sequence). Trimming shortened V by 1 base and J by 3 bases, and 12 bases separated the two germline ends. This chain's CDR3 is CSARGGRWDTEAFF. In nucleotides, the CDR3 is TGCAGTGCTAGAGGGGGGAGGTGGGACACTGAAGCTTTCTTT.

CDR3 bases: TGTGCCAGCAGCGTAGAGCCCCGGGTGGGACAAGAGACCCAGTACTTC. Translated: CASSVEPRVGQETQYF. The chain combines TRBV9 with TRBJ2-5; no clear D. CDR1 SGDLS and CDR2 YYNGEE come from the germline V gene. This CDR3 has 16 residues. Trimming shortened V by 0 bases and J by 2 bases, and 14 bases separated the two germline ends.

With regard to this clonotype: A much larger clone is a single base away; this may be a read error. The V gene is TRBV7-2, the J gene TRBJ2-1, with TRBD1 matching over 7 bases. The length of the CDR3 is 15 residues. Germline V lookup: CDR1 SGHTA, CDR2 FQGNSA. CDR3 region: CAGSRLQGTYNEQFF. CDR3 in DNA: TGTGCCGGCAGCCGACTACAGGGGACCTACAATGAGCAGTTCTTC. Full variable domain (outside the CDR3, taken from reference TRBV7-2 and TRBJ2-1): GAGVSQSPSNKVTEKGKDVELRCDPISGHTALYWYRQSLGQGLEFLIYFQGNSAPDKSGLPSDRFSAERTGGSVSTLTIQRTQQEDSAVYLCAGSRLQGTYNEQFFGPGTRLTVL.

This clonotype has more than one count but fewer than ten. This rearrangement joins TRBV25-1 to TRBJ2-1; 9 bases are shared with TRBD1. The germline V gene encodes CDR1 MGHDK and CDR2 SYGVNS. CDR3 size: 14 residues. Unmatched junction bases numbered 5, after V lost 6 bases and J lost 5 bases. The CDR3 loop is CASRVGQGNNEQFF. Written as DNA, the CDR3 is TGTGCCAGCAGGGTAGGACAGGGGAACAATGAGCAGTTCTTC.

In this sample, this clonotype turned up once. This CDR3 is CSASWANSYEQYF. DNA for the CDR3: TGCAGTGCTAGTTGGGCAAACTCCTACGAGCAGTACTTC. The chain uses TRBV20-1 and TRBJ2-7, with D unclear. With 3 bases removed from V and 0 bases from J, the gap between germline ends came to 9 bases. There are 13 residues in the CDR3. Per germline, CDR1 DFQATT and CDR2 SNEGSKA (reference sequence).